This is a list of T cell receptor beta chains from one sample in a study of T cell responses to AZD1222 COVID-19 vaccine. TCRdb's table, derived via immunoSEQ multiplex PCR, lists solely in-frame clones and lacks some. Of 95,000 to 150,000 clones listed, 80% to 90% are singletons. Sample: peripheral blood, taken on day 0 of AZD1222 vaccination. Source of these receptors: an adult in good health. Both conserved end residues are part of each CDR3. The order of the fields is D gene, V gene, J gene, clone size, CDR3 DNA, CDR3 protein. The D gene is left open where the match is weak. Size values are once, few and many counts, or a class for expanded clones, and some rows have none.

d_call: NA; v_call: TRBV20-1; j_call: TRBJ2-7; clone_size: NA; cdr3_nt: TGCAGTGCTAGGTATTCCTACGAGCAGTACTTC; cdr3_aa: CSARYSYEQYF
d_call: NA; v_call: TRBV5-1; j_call: TRBJ2-7; clone_size: NA; cdr3_nt: TGCGCCAGCAGCTTGGCTCCAGGGGTGGACTACGAGCAGTACTTC; cdr3_aa: CASSLAPGVDYEQYF
d_call: NA; v_call: TRBV19; j_call: TRBJ1-5; clone_size: NA; cdr3_nt: TGTGCCAGTAGTACCGGACAGAAGGATCAGCCCCAGCATTTT; cdr3_aa: CASSTGQKDQPQHF
d_call: NA; v_call: TRBV30; j_call: TRBJ1-2; clone_size: NA; cdr3_nt: TGTGCCTGGATAACGACAGCCATTCCTGGCTACACCTTC; cdr3_aa: CAWITTAIPGYTF
d_call: NA; v_call: TRBV4-2; j_call: TRBJ2-7; clone_size: NA; cdr3_nt: TGTGCCAGCAGCCAAGATGACGGACTGACGGCCTACGAGCAGTACTTC; cdr3_aa: CASSQDDGLTAYEQYF
d_call: NA; v_call: TRBV2; j_call: TRBJ2-5; clone_size: NA; cdr3_nt: TGTGCCAGCAGTGACCCGGGGGCGGAGACCCAGTACTTC; cdr3_aa: CASSDPGAETQYF
d_call: TRBD2; v_call: TRBV7-2; j_call: TRBJ2-1; clone_size: NA; cdr3_nt: TGTGCCAGCAGCCCGGGACTAGCGGGGGGACCGAACAATGAGCAGTTCTTC; cdr3_aa: CASSPGLAGGPNNEQFF
d_call: TRBD1; v_call: TRBV12-3/TRBV12-4; j_call: TRBJ1-5; clone_size: NA; cdr3_nt: TGTGCCAGCAGAGGGACAGGGGACCAGCCCCAGCATTTT; cdr3_aa: CASRGTGDQPQHF
d_call: NA; v_call: TRBV27; j_call: TRBJ2-7; clone_size: once; cdr3_nt: TGTGCCAGCAGCCAACTTGTCCCATCCTACGAGCAGTACTTC; cdr3_aa: CASSQLVPSYEQYF
d_call: TRBD1; v_call: TRBV19; j_call: TRBJ1-5; clone_size: once; cdr3_nt: TGTGCCAGTACCCTCCAGGGGGTAAGGGATCAGCCCCAGCATTTT; cdr3_aa: CASTLQGVRDQPQHF
d_call: NA; v_call: TRBV11-2; j_call: TRBJ1-1; clone_size: NA; cdr3_nt: TGTGCCAGCAGCTTTCTAGGGACGACTGAAGCTTTCTTT; cdr3_aa: CASSFLGTTEAFF
d_call: NA; v_call: TRBV11-3; j_call: TRBJ1-5; clone_size: NA; cdr3_nt: TGTGCCAGCAGCTTAGGTGGGCGTCAGCCCCAGCATTTT; cdr3_aa: CASSLGGRQPQHF
d_call: NA; v_call: TRBV6-5; j_call: TRBJ1-2; clone_size: NA; cdr3_nt: TGTGCCAGCAGTTACAATCCGGAAGGCTACACCTTC; cdr3_aa: CASSYNPEGYTF
d_call: NA; v_call: TRBV5-1; j_call: TRBJ1-5; clone_size: NA; cdr3_nt: TGCGCCAGCAGCTTGGCTGCAAATCAGCCCCAGCATTTT; cdr3_aa: CASSLAANQPQHF
d_call: NA; v_call: TRBV29-1; j_call: TRBJ2-3; clone_size: NA; cdr3_nt: TGCAGCGTTTTGGCAGGGGGCACAGATACGCAGTATTTT; cdr3_aa: CSVLAGGTDTQYF
d_call: TRBD1; v_call: TRBV5-1; j_call: TRBJ1-2; clone_size: NA; cdr3_nt: TGCGCCAGCAGCCTTGACAGGGTGGTTGGCTACACCTTC; cdr3_aa: CASSLDRVVGYTF
d_call: TRBD1; v_call: TRBV6-5; j_call: TRBJ2-2; clone_size: NA; cdr3_nt: TGTGCCAGCAGGACAGGGGCCTTTAACACCGGGGAGCTGTTTTTT; cdr3_aa: CASRTGAFNTGELFF
d_call: NA; v_call: TRBV30; j_call: TRBJ1-2; clone_size: NA; cdr3_nt: TGTGCCTGGACTCGGTCAGGGCCCGGGATTGGTGGCTACACCTTC; cdr3_aa: CAWTRSGPGIGGYTF
d_call: TRBD1; v_call: TRBV4-2; j_call: TRBJ1-5; clone_size: NA; cdr3_nt: TGTGCCAGCAGCCAAGATCGGCAGGGGGCTCGGCAGCCCCAGCATTTT; cdr3_aa: CASSQDRQGARQPQHF
d_call: TRBD2; v_call: TRBV6-5; j_call: TRBJ2-7; clone_size: NA; cdr3_nt: TGTGCCAGCGTCTTAGCGGGAGCGATGGGAGAGCAGTACTTC; cdr3_aa: CASVLAGAMGEQYF
d_call: NA; v_call: TRBV6-5; j_call: TRBJ1-3; clone_size: NA; cdr3_nt: TGTGCCAGCATGGGGAGTCTTCACGCTGGAAACACCATATATTTT; cdr3_aa: CASMGSLHAGNTIYF
d_call: TRBD1; v_call: TRBV7-2; j_call: TRBJ1-3; clone_size: NA; cdr3_nt: TGTGCCAGCAGCGTGACAGGGGGGACTGGAAACACCATATATTTT; cdr3_aa: CASSVTGGTGNTIYF
d_call: NA; v_call: TRBV5-1; j_call: TRBJ2-1; clone_size: NA; cdr3_nt: TGCGCCAGCAAACTGCAGGGGAACAATGAGCAGTTCTTC; cdr3_aa: CASKLQGNNEQFF
d_call: NA; v_call: TRBV6-5; j_call: TRBJ2-5; clone_size: NA; cdr3_nt: TGTGCCAGCAGTTACAACACAGGAACAGAAGAGACCCAGTACTTC; cdr3_aa: CASSYNTGTEETQYF
d_call: TRBD1; v_call: TRBV4-1; j_call: TRBJ1-5; clone_size: NA; cdr3_nt: TGCGCCAGCAGCAGGGGACAGGGGAACAATCAGCCCCAGCATTTT; cdr3_aa: CASSRGQGNNQPQHF
d_call: TRBD1; v_call: TRBV6-5; j_call: TRBJ1-2; clone_size: NA; cdr3_nt: TGTGCCAGCAACACAGGGGGGGGATCCGGTGGCTACACCTTC; cdr3_aa: CASNTGGGSGGYTF
d_call: NA; v_call: TRBV6-6; j_call: TRBJ1-2; clone_size: NA; cdr3_nt: TGTGCCAGCAGTTTCGCGACAGGAAACTATGGCTACACCTTC; cdr3_aa: CASSFATGNYGYTF
d_call: TRBD1; v_call: TRBV10-3; j_call: TRBJ1-2; clone_size: NA; cdr3_nt: TGTGCCATCAGTGAGTCGCCGGGGCAGGGGGTCGGCTACACCTTC; cdr3_aa: CAISESPGQGVGYTF
d_call: TRBD1; v_call: TRBV7-2; j_call: TRBJ1-2; clone_size: NA; cdr3_nt: TGTGCCAGCAGCTCCGGACAGGGGGACTATGGCTACACCTTC; cdr3_aa: CASSSGQGDYGYTF
d_call: NA; v_call: TRBV10-3; j_call: TRBJ1-2; clone_size: NA; cdr3_nt: TGTGCCATCAGTGAGGCGGCTCGGGGCTACACCTTC; cdr3_aa: CAISEAARGYTF
d_call: TRBD1; v_call: TRBV5-1; j_call: TRBJ2-7; clone_size: NA; cdr3_nt: TGCGCCAGCAGCTCACAGGGGGCCGCTCACCTCTACGAGCAGTACTTC; cdr3_aa: CASSSQGAAHLYEQYF
d_call: NA; v_call: TRBV11-3; j_call: TRBJ2-7; clone_size: NA; cdr3_nt: TGTGCCAGCAGCTTAGGGACAGCGGACGAGCAGTACTTC; cdr3_aa: CASSLGTADEQYF
d_call: NA; v_call: TRBV5-1; j_call: TRBJ1-1; clone_size: NA; cdr3_nt: TGCGCCAGCAGCTTGAACGGGCCACGCACTGAAGCTTTCTTT; cdr3_aa: CASSLNGPRTEAFF
d_call: NA; v_call: TRBV24-1; j_call: TRBJ2-7; clone_size: NA; cdr3_nt: TGTGCCACCACCCCACAGCAATACGAGCAGTACTTC; cdr3_aa: CATTPQQYEQYF
d_call: TRBD1; v_call: TRBV6-5; j_call: TRBJ1-1; clone_size: NA; cdr3_nt: TGTGCCAGCACCCTGGACAGGACTGAAGCTTTCTTT; cdr3_aa: CASTLDRTEAFF